The present entry profiles one T cell receptor (beta chain) with its context. Its antigen is unknown. The source of the sample is a study of siplizumab effects on memory and regulatory T cells. Data came from immunoSEQ multiplex PCR; TCRdb stores just in-frame clones and leaves some out. The table shows around 110,000 clones, with approximately 94% occurring only once. The CDR3 has 14 amino acids. CDR1 is MNHEY, CDR2 SVGAGI, per germline. Trimming shortened V by 0 bases and J by 2 bases, and 5 bases separated the two germline ends. General study results and limits: Unstimulated subset assignment was obtained for only a minor fraction of alloreactive clones. It was not possible to assign a naive or memory phenotype to roughly 80-96% of proliferating CD4+ or CD8+ clones. With siplizumab, Treg-derived clones averaged roughly 69% of mappable alloreactive CD4+ clones, versus 26.9% in controls.

The sequenced sample was non-Treg CD4+ T cells sorted from blood. The chain has TRBV6-5 and TRBJ1-5, with D hard to call. The TCR sequence derives from a human donor in good health. The CDR3 DNA sequence: TGTGCCAGCAGTTACTCCTCGGGCAATCAGCCCCAGCATTTT. It specifies CASSYSSGNQPQHF.